Each of the 6 T cell receptor beta chains below was sequenced from the same sample in a study of blood T cell repertoires in COVID-19 (dated by TCRdb to 2018 to 2021). Library preparation was by the immunoSEQ multiplex PCR assay. TCRdb took this table from immuneACCESS and kept in-frame rearrangements with V and J called. Such tables lack part of the clones; where checked against another copy, unresolved V genes explain under half of the gap, and the rest is unexplained. The sample table holds about 53,000 clones, of which almost 85% were seen once. Jointly, the top ten make up about 14% of the sample. The sequencing input was peripheral blood. These TCRs come from a human donor in a cohort sampled during active COVID-19.

The V and J genes are TRBV7-8 and TRBJ1-1, with a tentative D call TRBD1 (5 bases). Germline V gives CDR1 SGHVS, CDR2 FQNEAQ. The CDR3 is made up of 16 amino acids. With 2 bases removed from V and 6 bases from J, the gap between germline ends came to 19 bases. CDR3 sequence (DNA): TGTGCCAGCAGCTTAAGGCAGGGCGTTCTAGGTTCTGAAGCTTTCTTT. Translating gives CASSLRQGVLGSEAFF.

J is TRBJ2-7 and V is TRBV5-8; 11 bases match TRBD1. CDR1 SGHTS and CDR2 YDEGEE come from the germline V gene. The CDR3 runs 14 residues. Trimming took 5 bases from V and 2 from J; bases not matched to a gene: 3. The CDR3: CASRGQGGPYEQYF. The CDR3 nucleotides are TGTGCCAGCAGGGGACAGGGGGGGCCCTACGAGCAGTACTTC.

The chain combines TRBV5-1 with TRBJ2-7, with TRBD1 matching over 7 bases. CDR3 length equals 13 residues. V trimming: 6 bases; J trimming: 2 bases; junction bases outside the gene matches: 5. Germline V lookup: CDR1 SGHRS, CDR2 YFSETQ. CDR3 sequence: CASTRQGAYEQYF. For the CDR3, the DNA is TGCGCCAGCACACGGCAGGGGGCCTACGAGCAGTACTTC.

The chain carries TRBV7-9 and TRBJ2-7, with 12 bases fitting TRBD1. Germline V CDR1 and CDR2: SEHNR, FQNEAQ (reference sequence). CDR3 length: 16 amino acids. The J segment lost 2 bases and the V segment lost 5 bases, leaving 7 bases of the junction unmatched. CDR3 nucleotides: TGTGCCAGCAGCCCCCGCCGGGACAGGGGGCCCTACGAGCAGTACTTC. Its translation is CASSPRRDRGPYEQYF.

The rearrangement uses TRBV3-1 (or the pseudogene TRBV3-2) and TRBJ1-2, with D tentatively TRBD1 (6 bases). V was trimmed by 0 bases and J by 2 bases, leaving 16 bases between them. The CDR3 sequence is 17 residues long. The germline CDR1 and CDR2 sequences are LGHDT and YNNKEL (reference sequence). The DNA for the CDR3 is TGTGCCAGCAGCCAAGAAACAGGGTTACCCATCAACTATGGCTACACCTTC. This sequence encodes CASSQETGLPINYGYTF.

This chain links TRBV19 with TRBJ1-5; the match to TRBD1 covers 8 bases. The trim removed 7 bases at V and 1 base at J, leaving 9 bases unmatched. Germline V gene sequence: CDR1 LNHDA, CDR2 SQIVND (reference sequence). This CDR3 has 16 residues. CDR3 sequence (DNA): TGTGCCAGTACCCTACCCCGGGACAGGAGCAATCAGCCCCAGCATTTT. This translates into CASTLPRDRSNQPQHF.